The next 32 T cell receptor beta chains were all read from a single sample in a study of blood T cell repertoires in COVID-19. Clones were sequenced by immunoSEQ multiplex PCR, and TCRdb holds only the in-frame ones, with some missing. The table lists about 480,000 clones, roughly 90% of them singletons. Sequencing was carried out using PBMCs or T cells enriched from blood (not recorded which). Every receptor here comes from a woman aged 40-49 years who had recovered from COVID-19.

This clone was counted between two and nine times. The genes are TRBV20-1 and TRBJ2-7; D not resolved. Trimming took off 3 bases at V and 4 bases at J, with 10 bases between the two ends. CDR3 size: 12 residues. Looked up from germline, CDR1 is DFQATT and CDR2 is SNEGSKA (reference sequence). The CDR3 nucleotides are TGCAGTGCTAGTCCTAGTTTATACGAGCAGTACTTC. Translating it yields CSASPSLYEQYF.

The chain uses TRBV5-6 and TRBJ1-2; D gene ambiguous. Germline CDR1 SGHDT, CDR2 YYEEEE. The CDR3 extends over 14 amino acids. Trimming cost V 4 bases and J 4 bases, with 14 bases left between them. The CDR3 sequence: CASSGRATLYGYTF. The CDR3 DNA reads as TGTGCCAGCAGCGGGAGGGCGACTCTCTATGGCTACACCTTC.

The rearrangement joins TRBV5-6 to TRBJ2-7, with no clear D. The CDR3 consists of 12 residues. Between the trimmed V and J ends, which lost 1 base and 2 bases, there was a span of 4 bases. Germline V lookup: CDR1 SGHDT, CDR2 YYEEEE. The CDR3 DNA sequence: TGTGCCAGCAGCTTGTCTCCCTACGAGCAGTACTTC. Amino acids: CASSLSPYEQYF.

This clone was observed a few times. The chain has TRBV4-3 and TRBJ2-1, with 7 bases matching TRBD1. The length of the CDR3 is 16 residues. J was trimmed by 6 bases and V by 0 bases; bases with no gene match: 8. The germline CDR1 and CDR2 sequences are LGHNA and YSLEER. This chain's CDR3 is CASSQDTGVRGNEQFF. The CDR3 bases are TGCGCCAGCAGCCAAGATACAGGGGTGAGGGGCAATGAGCAGTTCTTC.

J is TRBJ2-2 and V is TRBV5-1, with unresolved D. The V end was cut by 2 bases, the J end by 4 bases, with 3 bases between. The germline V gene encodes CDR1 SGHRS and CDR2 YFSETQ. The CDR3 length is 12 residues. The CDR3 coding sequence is TGCGCCAGCAGCTTCTTCACCGGGGAGCTGTTTTTT. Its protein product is CASSFFTGELFF.

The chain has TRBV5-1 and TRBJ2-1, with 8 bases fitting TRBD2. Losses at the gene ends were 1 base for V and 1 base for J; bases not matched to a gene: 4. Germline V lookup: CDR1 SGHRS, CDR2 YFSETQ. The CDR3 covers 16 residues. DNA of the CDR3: TGCGCCAGCAGCTTGACTAGCGGCCTGTCCTACAATGAGCAGTTCTTC. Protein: CASSLTSGLSYNEQFF.

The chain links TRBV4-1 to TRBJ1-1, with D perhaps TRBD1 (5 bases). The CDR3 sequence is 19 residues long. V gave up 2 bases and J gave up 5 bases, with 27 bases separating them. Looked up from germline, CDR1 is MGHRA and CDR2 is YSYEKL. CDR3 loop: CASSQRIGRGPHRGTEAFF. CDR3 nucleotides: TGCGCCAGCAGCCAAAGGATAGGTCGAGGGCCCCATCGGGGGACTGAAGCTTTCTTT.

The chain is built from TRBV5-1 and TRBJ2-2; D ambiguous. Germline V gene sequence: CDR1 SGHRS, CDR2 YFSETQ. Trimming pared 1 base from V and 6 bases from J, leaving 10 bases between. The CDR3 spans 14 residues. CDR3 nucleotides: TGCGCCAGCAGCTTGAACAGTGTCGCCGGGGAGCTGTTTTTT. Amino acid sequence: CASSLNSVAGELFF.

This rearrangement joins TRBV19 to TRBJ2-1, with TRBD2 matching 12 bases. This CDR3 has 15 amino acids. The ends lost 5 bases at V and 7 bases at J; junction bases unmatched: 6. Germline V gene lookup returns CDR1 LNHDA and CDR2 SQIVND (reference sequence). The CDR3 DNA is TGTGCCAGTAGTCCGACTAGCGGGAGAAGAAATGAGCAGTTCTTC. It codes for CASSPTSGRRNEQFF.

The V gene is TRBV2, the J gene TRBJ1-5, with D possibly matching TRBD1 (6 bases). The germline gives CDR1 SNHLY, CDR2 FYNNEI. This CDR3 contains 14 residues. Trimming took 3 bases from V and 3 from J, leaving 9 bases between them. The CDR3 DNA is TGTGCCAGCAGTGACGGACAGCTCAATCAGCCCCAGCATTTT. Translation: CASSDGQLNQPQHF.

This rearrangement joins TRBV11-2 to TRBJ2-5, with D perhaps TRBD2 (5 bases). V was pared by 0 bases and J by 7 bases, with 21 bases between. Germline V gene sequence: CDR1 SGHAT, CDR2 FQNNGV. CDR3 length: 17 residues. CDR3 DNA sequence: TGTGCCAGCAGCTTAGAGTTGGGCCACGGGCGGGTAGGGACCCAGTACTTC. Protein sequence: CASSLELGHGRVGTQYF. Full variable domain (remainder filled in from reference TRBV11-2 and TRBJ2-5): EAGVAQSPRYKIIEKRQSVAFWCNPISGHATLYWYQQILGQGPKLLIQFQNNGVVDDSQLPKDRFSAERLKGVDSTLKIQPAKLEDSAVYLCASSLELGHGRVGTQYFGPGTRLLVL.

Written as DNA, the CDR3 is TGTGCCGCTGCGCAAGACAGTATGAACACTGAAGCTTTCTTT. It specifies CAAAQDSMNTEAFF. The V call is TRBV18, the J call TRBJ1-1; TRBD1 is a possible D gene (5 bases). This CDR3 is built from 14 residues. CDR1 and CDR2 from the germline V gene are KGHSH and LQKENI. Trimming pared 11 bases from V and 0 bases from J, leaving 16 bases between.

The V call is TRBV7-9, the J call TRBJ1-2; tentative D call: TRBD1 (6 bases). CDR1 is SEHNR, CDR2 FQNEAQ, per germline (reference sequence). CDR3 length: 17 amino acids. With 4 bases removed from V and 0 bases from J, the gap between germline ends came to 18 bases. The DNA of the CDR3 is TGTGCCAGCAGCTCCCAGCGGTGGGGGCGAGCTAACTATGGCTACACCTTC. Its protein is CASSSQRWGRANYGYTF.

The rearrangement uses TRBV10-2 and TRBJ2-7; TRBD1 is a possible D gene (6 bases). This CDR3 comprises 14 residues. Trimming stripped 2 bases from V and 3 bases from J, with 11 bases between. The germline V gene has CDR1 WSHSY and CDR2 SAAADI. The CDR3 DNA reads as TGCGCCAGCAGTGAGCAGGGGTCCTTCTACGAGCAGTACTTC. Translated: CASSEQGSFYEQYF.

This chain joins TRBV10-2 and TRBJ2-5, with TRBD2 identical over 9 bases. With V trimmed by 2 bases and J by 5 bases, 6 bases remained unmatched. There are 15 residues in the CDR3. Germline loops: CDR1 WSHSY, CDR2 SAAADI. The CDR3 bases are TGCGCCAGCAGTGAGGGCGGGAGGGCCTTGGAGACCCAGTACTTC. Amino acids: CASSEGGRALETQYF.

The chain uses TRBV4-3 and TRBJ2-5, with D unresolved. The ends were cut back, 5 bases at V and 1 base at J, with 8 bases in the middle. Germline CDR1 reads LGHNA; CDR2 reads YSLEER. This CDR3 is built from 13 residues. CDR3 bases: TGCGCCAGCAGCGTAAGCCCCCAAGAGACCCAGTACTTC. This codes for CASSVSPQETQYF.

The CDR3 loop reads CSVIWAGSYNEQFF. CDR3 nucleotide sequence: TGCAGCGTAATCTGGGCGGGATCTTACAATGAGCAGTTCTTC. The chain couples TRBV29-1 to TRBJ2-1, with D perhaps TRBD2 (6 bases). CDR1 and CDR2 from the germline V gene are SQVTM and ANQGSEA. This CDR3 is built from 14 residues. Between the trimmed V and J ends, which lost 6 bases and 4 bases, there was a span of 16 bases.

In DNA, the CDR3 is TGTGCCAGCAGCCCAGGGGGGACTAGCGGGTACGAGCAGTACTTC. It codes for CASSPGGTSGYEQYF. The chain is built from TRBV11-3 and TRBJ2-7; 12 bases align to TRBD2. The CDR3 totals 15 residues. Germline-derived CDR1 and CDR2 are SGHNT and YENEEA. After removal of 5 bases from V and 4 bases from J, the junction contained 6 bases not matched to a gene.

In nucleotides, the CDR3 is TGTGCCAGCAGTACCCTAGCGGGAGGGCCGTTAGATACGCAGTATTTT. This gives the protein CASSTLAGGPLDTQYF. This chain links TRBV27 with TRBJ2-3; 12 bases match TRBD2. CDR3 size: 16 residues. The trim removed 5 bases at V and 5 bases at J, leaving 8 bases unmatched. The germline CDR1 and CDR2 sequences are MNHEY and SMNVEV (reference sequence).

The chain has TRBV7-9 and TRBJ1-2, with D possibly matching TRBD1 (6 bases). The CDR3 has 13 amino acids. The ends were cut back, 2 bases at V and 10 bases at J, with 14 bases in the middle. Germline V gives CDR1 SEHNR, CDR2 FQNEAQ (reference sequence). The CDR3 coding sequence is TGTGCCAGCAGCTTAAGGGATGGGACACCCTACACCTTC. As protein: CASSLRDGTPYTF.

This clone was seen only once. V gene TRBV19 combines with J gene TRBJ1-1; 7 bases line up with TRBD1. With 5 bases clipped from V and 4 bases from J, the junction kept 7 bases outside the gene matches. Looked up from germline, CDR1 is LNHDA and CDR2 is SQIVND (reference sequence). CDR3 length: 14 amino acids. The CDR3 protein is CASSPTGYSTEAFF. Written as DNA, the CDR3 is TGTGCCAGTAGTCCGACAGGGTATTCCACTGAAGCTTTCTTT.

The CDR3 DNA is TGTGCCAGCTCACAAGAACAGAACACTGAAGCTTTCTTT. Amino acids: CASSQEQNTEAFF. The V gene is TRBV18, the J gene TRBJ1-1; D is ambiguous. CDR3 length equals 13 residues. Between the trimmed V and J ends, which lost 4 bases and 1 base, there was a span of 7 bases. Germline loops: CDR1 KGHSH, CDR2 LQKENI. Together with reference TRBV18 and TRBJ1-1, the CDR3 gives the full variable domain: NAGVMQNPRHLVRRRGQEARLRCSPMKGHSHVYWYRQLPEEGLKFMVYLQKENIIDESGMPKERFSAEFPKEGPSILRIQQVVRGDSAAYFCASSQEQNTEAFFGQGTRLTVV.

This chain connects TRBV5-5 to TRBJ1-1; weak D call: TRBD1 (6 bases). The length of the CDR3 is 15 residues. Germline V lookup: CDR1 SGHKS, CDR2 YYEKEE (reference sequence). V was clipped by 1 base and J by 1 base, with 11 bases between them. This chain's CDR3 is CASSLSQGRNTEAFF. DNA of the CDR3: TGTGCCAGCAGCTTGTCTCAGGGGCGGAACACTGAAGCTTTCTTT.

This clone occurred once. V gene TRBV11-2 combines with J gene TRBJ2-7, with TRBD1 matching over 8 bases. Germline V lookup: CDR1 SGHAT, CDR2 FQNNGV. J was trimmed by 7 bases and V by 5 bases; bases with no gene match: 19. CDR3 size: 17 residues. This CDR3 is CASSEKWARQGTTEQYF. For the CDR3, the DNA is TGTGCCAGCAGCGAGAAGTGGGCGAGACAGGGGACCACAGAGCAGTACTTC.

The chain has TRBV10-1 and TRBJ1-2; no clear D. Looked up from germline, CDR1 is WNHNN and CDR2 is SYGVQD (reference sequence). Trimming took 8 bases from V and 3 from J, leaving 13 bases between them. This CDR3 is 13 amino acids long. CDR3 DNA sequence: TGCGCCAGCTTACTAGAGGGTCACTATGGCTACACCTTC. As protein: CASLLEGHYGYTF.

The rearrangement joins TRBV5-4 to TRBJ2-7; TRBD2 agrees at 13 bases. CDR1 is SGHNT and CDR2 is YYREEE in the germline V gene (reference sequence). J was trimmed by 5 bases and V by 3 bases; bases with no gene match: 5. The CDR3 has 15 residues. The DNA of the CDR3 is TGTGCCAGCAGCTATGGACTAGCGGGAGTAGACGAGCAGTACTTC. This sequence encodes CASSYGLAGVDEQYF.

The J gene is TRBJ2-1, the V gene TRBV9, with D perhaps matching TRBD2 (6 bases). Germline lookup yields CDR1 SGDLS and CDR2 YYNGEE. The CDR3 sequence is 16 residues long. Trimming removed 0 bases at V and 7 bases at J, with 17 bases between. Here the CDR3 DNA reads TGTGCCAGCAGCGTAGGGGCGGGACTCGCGGGGAATGAGCAGTTCTTC. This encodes CASSVGAGLAGNEQFF.

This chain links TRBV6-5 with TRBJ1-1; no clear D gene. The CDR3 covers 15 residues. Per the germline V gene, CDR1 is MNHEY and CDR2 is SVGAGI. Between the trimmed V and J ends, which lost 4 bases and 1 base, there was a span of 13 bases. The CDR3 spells CASSFDQATNTEAFF. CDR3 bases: TGTGCCAGCAGTTTCGATCAAGCTACGAACACTGAAGCTTTCTTT.

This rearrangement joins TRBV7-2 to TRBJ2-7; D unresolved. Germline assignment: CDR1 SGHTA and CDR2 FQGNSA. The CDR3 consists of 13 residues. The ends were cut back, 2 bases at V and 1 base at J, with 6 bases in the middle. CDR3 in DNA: TGTGCCAGCAGCTTACGGGTATCCTACGAGCAGTACTTC. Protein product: CASSLRVSYEQYF.

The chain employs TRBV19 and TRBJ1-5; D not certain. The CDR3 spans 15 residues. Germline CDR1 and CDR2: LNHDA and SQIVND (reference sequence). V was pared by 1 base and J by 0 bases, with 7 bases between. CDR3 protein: CASSIGAASNQPQHF. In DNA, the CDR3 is TGTGCCAGTAGTATAGGAGCTGCTAGCAATCAGCCCCAGCATTTT.

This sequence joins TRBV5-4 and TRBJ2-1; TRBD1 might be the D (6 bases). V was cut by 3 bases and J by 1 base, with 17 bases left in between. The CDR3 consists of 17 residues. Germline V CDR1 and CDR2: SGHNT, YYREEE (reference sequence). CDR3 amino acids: CASSYLGRQGSYNEQFF. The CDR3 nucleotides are TGTGCCAGCAGCTACCTTGGACGGCAGGGGTCCTACAATGAGCAGTTCTTC.

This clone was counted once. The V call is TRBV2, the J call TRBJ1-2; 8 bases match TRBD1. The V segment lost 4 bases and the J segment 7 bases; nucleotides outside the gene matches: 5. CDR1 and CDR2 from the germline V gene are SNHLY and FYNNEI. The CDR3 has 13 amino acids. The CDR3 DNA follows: TGTGCCAGCAGTGGGACAGGGCCTGCTGGCTACACCTTC. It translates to CASSGTGPAGYTF.